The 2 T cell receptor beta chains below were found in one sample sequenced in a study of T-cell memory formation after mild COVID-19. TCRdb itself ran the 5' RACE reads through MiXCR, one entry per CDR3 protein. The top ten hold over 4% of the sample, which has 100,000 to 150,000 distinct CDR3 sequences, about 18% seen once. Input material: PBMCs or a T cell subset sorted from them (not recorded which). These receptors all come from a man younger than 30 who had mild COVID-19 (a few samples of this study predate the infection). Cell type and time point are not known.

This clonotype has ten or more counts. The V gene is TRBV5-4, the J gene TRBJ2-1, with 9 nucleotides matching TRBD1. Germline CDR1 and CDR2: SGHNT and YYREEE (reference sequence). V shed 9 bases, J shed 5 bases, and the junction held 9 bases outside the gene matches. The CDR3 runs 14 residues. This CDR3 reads CATEQGARNNEQFF. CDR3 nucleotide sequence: TGTGCCACCGAACAGGGGGCCCGTAACAATGAGCAGTTCTTC.

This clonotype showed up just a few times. The CDR3 is CASSLWSHGETQYF. CDR3 nucleotides: TGCGCCAGCAGCTTGTGGAGCCACGGGGAGACCCAGTACTTC. The rearrangement uses TRBV5-1 and TRBJ2-5; D is uncertain. Trimming stripped 1 base from V and 5 bases from J, with 12 bases between. This CDR3 contains 14 residues. Germline loops: CDR1 SGHRS, CDR2 YFSETQ.